What follows is one TCR beta chain and its context. With V trimmed by 5 bases and J by 3 bases, 9 bases remained unmatched. The CDR3 is made up of 18 amino acids. Germline assignment: CDR1 SGHTA and CDR2 FQGTGA. This record comes from a study of blood T cell repertoires in COVID-19. Study details: The samples span acute and convalescent COVID-19 from the United States, Italy and Spain.

TCRdb's copy holds only in-frame clones and misses some; the assay was immunoSEQ multiplex PCR. The sample lists 150,000 to 160,000 clones, 70% to 90% occurring once. V gene TRBV7-3 combines with J gene TRBJ2-5, with TRBD2 identical over 16 bases. The receptor's source is a man aged 55 to 70 with COVID-19, enrolled during active disease. Sequenced: peripheral blood. CDR3 amino acids: CASSPGGLAGGTKETQYF. Here the CDR3 DNA reads TGTGCCAGCAGCCCGGGGGGACTAGCGGGAGGGACCAAAGAGACCCAGTACTTC.